The T cell receptor (beta chain) described here comes from a study of blood T cells in healthy people across ages. General observations from the study: The study could not conclusively compare naive and antigen-experienced cells, given its unsorted PBMCs. As age increased, TCR beta diversity per million T cells fell in a roughly linear fashion.

V was cut by 4 bases and J by 5 bases, with 17 bases left in between. CDR1 GTSNPN and CDR2 SVGIG come from the germline V gene (reference sequence). The CDR3 has 14 residues. Next came a second PCR, run for about 6 to 11 cycles, which used a sample-barcoded 5' primer along with a J-beta primer mix. A template-switch adaptor with 12 random nucleotides tagged each cDNA molecule. Each CDR3 protein is one row after TCRdb ran MiXCR on the 5' RACE reads. The table shows over 950,000 distinct CDR3 sequences, with roughly 51% occurring only once. As regards this clonotype: Its specificity is unknown.

The chain links TRBV30 to TRBJ2-5; D gene uncertain. Sequencing was performed on blood. The receptor was isolated from a woman aged 55-70 years in good health. The CDR3 is CAWNFQASSETQYF. The DNA of the CDR3 is TGTGCCTGGAACTTTCAAGCAAGTAGTGAGACCCAGTACTTC.